This T cell receptor (beta chain) was found in a study of human T cells and chemical hapten exposure. Study-wide results and limits: TCRs exceeding 1 in 1000 frequency stayed unchanged with DPC sensitization.

Details on this clonotype: Its antigen remains unidentified.

The junction had 6 bases not matched to a gene; V was cut back by 6 bases and J by 2 bases. The CDR3 is 15 amino acids. Time point specified: patch test 1, 2 weeks after DPC sensitization. Described treatment: therapeutic diphenylcyclopropenone sensitization with weekly scalp DPC. MiXCR, applied by TCRdb to the RACE reads, yields one record per CDR3 protein. The sample has fewer than 200,000 distinct CDR3 sequences; more than 20% are singletons. This receptor was obtained from a woman between 45 and 60 years old with alopecia areata. Some clones in this sample may be carry-over from other donors' samples. The sequencing here drew on whole blood, taken in connection with sensitization to the hapten diphenylcyclopropenone (DPC). The chain carries TRBV12-3 or TRBV12-4 and TRBJ1-4, with 7 bases aligning to TRBD1. The CDR3 DNA sequence: TGTGCCAGCAGGGTGACAGGGCCCACTAATGAAAAACTGTTTTTT. This encodes CASRVTGPTNEKLFF.